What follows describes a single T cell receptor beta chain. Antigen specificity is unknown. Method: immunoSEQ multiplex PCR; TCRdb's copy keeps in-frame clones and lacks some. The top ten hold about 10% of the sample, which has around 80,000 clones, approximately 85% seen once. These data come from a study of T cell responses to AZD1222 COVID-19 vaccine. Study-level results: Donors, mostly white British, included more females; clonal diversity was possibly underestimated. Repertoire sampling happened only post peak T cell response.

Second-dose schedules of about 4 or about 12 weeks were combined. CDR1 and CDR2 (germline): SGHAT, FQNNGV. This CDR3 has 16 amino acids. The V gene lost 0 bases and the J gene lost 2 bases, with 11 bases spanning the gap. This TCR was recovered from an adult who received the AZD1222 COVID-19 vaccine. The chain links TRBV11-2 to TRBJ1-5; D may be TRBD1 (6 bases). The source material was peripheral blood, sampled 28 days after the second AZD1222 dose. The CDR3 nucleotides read TGTGCCAGCAGCTTAGACTCCGGGGGCGGCAATCAGCCCCAGCATTTT. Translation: CASSLDSGGGNQPQHF.